A single sample is the source of the 13 T cell receptor beta chains below, sequenced in a study of T cell changes during pregnancy in multiple sclerosis. Profiling relied on immunoSEQ multiplex PCR, and the TCRdb table lists in-frame clones only, not all of them. The sample yields approximately 40,000 clones, roughly 91% seen once. The specimen comprised CD4+ T cells from peripheral blood mononuclear cells, sampled after pregnancy. These receptors all stem from a female donor in good health, enrolled as a control in a pregnancy study.

A single count supports this clone. This sequence joins TRBV21-1 and TRBJ1-2; whether TRBD1, the table's D call, matches the DNA was not checked. TRBV21-1 is tagged as a pseudogene. CDR3 length: 19 residues. CDR3: CASSKAPMNDRVIDYGYTF. The CDR3 DNA reads TGTGCCAGCAGCAAAGCGCCTATGAACGACAGGGTTATTGACTATGGCTACACCTTC.

CDR3 DNA sequence: TGTGCCTGGAGTGTACGTAGACAGGGGGATGAAAAACTGTTTTTT. Its translation is CAWSVRRQGDEKLFF. The chain couples TRBV30 to TRBJ1-4; 9 bases fit TRBD1. The CDR3 has 15 residues. V gave up 0 bases and J gave up 6 bases; unmatched junction bases: 5. Germline V CDR1 and CDR2: GTSNPN, SVGIG (reference sequence).

J is TRBJ2-5 and V is TRBV5-1, with TRBD2 identical over 9 bases. J lost 5 bases, V lost 1 base, and 3 bases had no gene match. Germline assignment: CDR1 SGHRS and CDR2 YFSETQ. This CDR3 has 14 residues. CDR3 protein: CASSLTSGPETQYF. In DNA, the CDR3 is TGCGCCAGCAGCTTGACTAGCGGGCCGGAGACCCAGTACTTC.

The chain couples TRBV10-1 to TRBJ1-1; D is possibly TRBD1 (5 bases). V was shortened by 8 bases and J by 5 bases, with 21 bases between the two germline ends. CDR3 length equals 15 residues. CDR1 and CDR2 from the germline V gene are WNHNN and SYGVQD (reference sequence). CDR3 sequence (DNA): TGCGCCAGCCGCCCCTGGGGGGGAAGTCGGACTGAAGCTTTCTTT. Translated: CASRPWGGSRTEAFF.

The rearrangement links TRBV27 to TRBJ2-6, with 9 bases that match TRBD1. The ends lost 4 bases at V and 0 bases at J; junction bases unmatched: 4. The CDR3 totals 17 residues. The germline gives CDR1 MNHEY, CDR2 SMNVEV (reference sequence). This CDR3 is CASSWGQGSSGANVLTF. CDR3 sequence (DNA): TGTGCCAGCAGTTGGGGACAGGGAAGCTCTGGGGCCAACGTCCTGACTTTC.

In its sample, this clone was seen once. V and J are TRBV7-8 and TRBJ2-7; D perhaps matches TRBD1 (5 bases). Germline assignment: CDR1 SGHVS and CDR2 FQNEAQ. The CDR3 is 16 residues long. The ends were cut back, 1 base at V and 1 base at J, with 14 bases in the middle. CDR3 in amino acids: CASSLEGSELSYEQYF. For the CDR3, the DNA is TGTGCCAGCAGCTTAGAGGGGTCAGAGTTGTCCTACGAGCAGTACTTC.

The V and J genes are TRBV5-4 and TRBJ2-1; a weak D match, TRBD2 (7 bases). The CDR3 loop spans 16 amino acids. V lost 4 bases to trimming and J lost 1 base, with 15 bases between them. Germline values: CDR1 SGHNT, CDR2 YYREEE (reference sequence). CDR3 nucleotide sequence: TGTGCCAGCAGCAGCCGGGGGGCTGCATCCTACAATGAGCAGTTCTTC. This gives the protein CASSSRGAASYNEQFF.

The DNA of the CDR3 is TGTGCCTGGAAGCCGGGCACTGAAGCTTTCTTT. Amino acids: CAWKPGTEAFF. The V call is TRBV30, the J call TRBJ1-1; D not certain. The germline V gene encodes CDR1 GTSNPN and CDR2 SVGIG (reference sequence). This CDR3 has 11 amino acids. Between the trimmed V and J ends, which lost 4 bases and 4 bases, there was a span of 7 bases.

The chain is built from TRBV11-2 and TRBJ2-2; 8 bases line up with TRBD2. This CDR3 is 14 amino acids long. Trimming took 2 bases from V and 8 from J; bases not matched to a gene: 4. CDR1 is SGHAT and CDR2 is FQNNGV in the germline V gene. The CDR3 spells CASSLTSGLGELFF. DNA for the CDR3: TGTGCCAGCAGCTTAACTAGCGGCCTAGGGGAGCTGTTTTTT.

The chain couples TRBV18 to TRBJ2-5, with a tentative D call TRBD2 (5 bases). V was shortened by 3 bases and J by 2 bases, with 13 bases between the two germline ends. CDR3 size: 15 residues. The germline V gene encodes CDR1 KGHSH and CDR2 LQKENI. As DNA, the CDR3 is TGTGCCAGCTCACCGCTTGGGAGCTCACAAGAGACCCAGTACTTC. This codes for CASSPLGSSQETQYF. Complete variable domain (other parts from reference TRBV18 and TRBJ2-5): NAGVMQNPRHLVRRRGQEARLRCSPMKGHSHVYWYRQLPEEGLKFMVYLQKENIIDESGMPKERFSAEFPKEGPSILRIQQVVRGDSAAYFCASSPLGSSQETQYFGPGTRLLVL.

This clone was observed once. The J gene is TRBJ1-1, the V gene TRBV6-5, with 9 bases aligning to TRBD1. The length of the CDR3 is 15 residues. After removal of 0 bases from V and 4 bases from J, the junction contained 3 bases not matched to a gene. CDR1 is MNHEY, CDR2 SVGAGI, per germline. CDR3 in DNA: TGTGCCAGCAGTTACTCAGGACAGGGGTTCACTGAAGCTTTCTTT. This encodes CASSYSGQGFTEAFF.

The chain carries TRBV30 and TRBJ2-3; 9 nucleotides agree with TRBD2. The germline gives CDR1 GTSNPN, CDR2 SVGIG (reference sequence). This CDR3 comprises 15 residues. The V gene end was trimmed by 0 bases and the J gene end by 4 bases; junction bases not matched to a gene: 5. In DNA form, the CDR3 reads TGTGCCTGGAGTGTACAGGGACTAGCCCCAGATACGCAGTATTTT. Protein: CAWSVQGLAPDTQYF.

The CDR3 is CASSLVSSGNTDTQYF. CDR3 nucleotide sequence: TGTGCCAGCAGCTTAGTATCCAGCGGCAACACAGATACGCAGTATTTT. The V call is TRBV11-3, the J call TRBJ2-3; tentative D call: TRBD2 (5 bases). The CDR3 covers 16 residues. Germline V gives CDR1 SGHNT, CDR2 YENEEA. V was shortened by 1 base and J by 2 bases, with 13 bases between the two germline ends.